This TCR beta chain was identified in a study of shared clonotypes between healthy human individuals. The wider study: A few men and a couple of women, aged 18 to 49, were donors. Each donor had three CD4 naive, three CD4 memory, two CD8 naive and one CD8 memory plate.

Using immunoSEQ multiplex PCR, the repertoire was profiled, and TCRdb retains in-frame clones only, with some absent. The table shows about 2 million clones, with around 95% occurring only once. The germline CDR1 and CDR2 sequences are MNHEY and SVGAGI. Deletions cut 6 bases from V and 5 bases from J, with 13 bases between. CDR3 length: 13 amino acids. Study results and caveats: Four donors held about 5% of naive CD4 clonotypes in common.

A note on this clone: Its antigen is as yet unknown.

This chain uses TRBV6-5 with TRBJ1-1, with TRBD1 as a possible D gene (5 bases). Input material: naive CD4+ T cells sorted from blood. Subset here: CD45RA+ positively selected. This clonotype originated in a man younger than 35 in good health. The CDR3 coding sequence is TGTGCCAGCAGCCAGCAGGGTGGGACTGAAGCTTTCTTT. This encodes CASSQQGGTEAFF.